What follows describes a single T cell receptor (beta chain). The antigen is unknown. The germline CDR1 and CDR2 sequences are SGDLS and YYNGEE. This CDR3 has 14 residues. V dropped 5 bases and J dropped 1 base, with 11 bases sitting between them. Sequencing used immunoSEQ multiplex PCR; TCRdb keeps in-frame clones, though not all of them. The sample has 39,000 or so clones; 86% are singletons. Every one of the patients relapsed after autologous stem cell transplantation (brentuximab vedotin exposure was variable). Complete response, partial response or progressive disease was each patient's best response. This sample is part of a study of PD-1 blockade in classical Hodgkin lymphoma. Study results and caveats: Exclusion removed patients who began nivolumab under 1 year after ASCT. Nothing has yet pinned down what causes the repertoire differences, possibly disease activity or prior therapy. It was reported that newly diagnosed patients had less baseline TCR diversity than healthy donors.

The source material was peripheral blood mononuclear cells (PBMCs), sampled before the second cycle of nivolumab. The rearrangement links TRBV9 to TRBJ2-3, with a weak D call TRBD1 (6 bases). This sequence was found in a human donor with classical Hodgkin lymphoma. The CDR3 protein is CASSQQGGTDTQYF. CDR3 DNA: TGTGCCAGCAGTCAACAGGGAGGCACAGATACGCAGTATTTT.